This T cell receptor (beta chain) was documented in a study of blood T cell repertoires in COVID-19. Study details: Sources were T cells, B-cell-depleted T cells, or PBMCs; the material itself was cDNA or gDNA.

In the original processing: The authors estimated nucleated cell counts from reference gene primer amplification. The protocol was immunoSEQ multiplex PCR, while the TCRdb copy is restricted to in-frame clones and leaves out a portion. V, J and clone size reflect that table, while D and trimming were determined from the DNA. The sample includes 200,000 to 250,000 clones, approximately 78% of them seen just once. The CDR3 sequence is 15 residues long. CDR1 is MNHEY and CDR2 is SMNVEV in the germline V gene (reference sequence). Losses at the gene ends were 6 bases for V and 1 base for J; bases not matched to a gene: 8.

The chain links TRBV27 to TRBJ2-7; TRBD1 matches 8 bases. This TCR was sampled from a woman aged 65 to 85 with COVID-19, enrolled during active disease. The source material was peripheral blood. Here the CDR3 DNA reads TGTGCCAGCAGCCCCCGGGACAGGTGGTCCTACGAGCAGTACTTC. Its translation: CASSPRDRWSYEQYF.